Sequencing of this T cell receptor (beta chain) was carried out in a study of technical replicates of blood from several donors. This clone came up a few times. Sequencing was performed with immunoSEQ multiplex PCR; in TCRdb, only in-frame clones are kept and a portion is missing. The sample records 55,000 to 80,000 clones, around 93% being singletons. The material sequenced was T cells isolated from PBMCs. This clonotype was sampled from a human donor in good health.

The CDR3 reads CASSFGLAGAGELFF. CDR3 DNA sequence: TGTGCCAGCAGCTTCGGACTAGCGGGAGCCGGGGAGCTGTTTTTT. The rearrangement joins TRBV7-2 to TRBJ2-2; TRBD2 matches at 13 bases. Germline V gene lookup returns CDR1 SGHTA and CDR2 FQGNSA. The ends lost 3 bases at V and 6 bases at J; junction bases unmatched: 1. CDR3 length: 15 amino acids.